Sequencing of this TCR beta chain was carried out in a study of T cell changes during pregnancy in multiple sclerosis. CDR3 size: 13 residues. V was trimmed by 4 bases and J by 4 bases, leaving 11 bases between them. CDR1 is SGHDT and CDR2 is YYEEEE in the germline V gene. Measured with immunoSEQ multiplex PCR; TCRdb has only the in-frame clones, and not every one. The profile shows some 60,000 clones, around nine tenths of them singletons. This clonotype originated in a female donor with multiple sclerosis, enrolled in a pregnancy study. This sequence joins TRBV5-6 and TRBJ1-2; D perhaps matches TRBD1 (6 bases). Sequenced material: peripheral blood, taken after pregnancy. The CDR3 is CASSLTGFYGYTF. CDR3 coding DNA: TGTGCCAGCAGCCTTACAGGGTTCTATGGCTACACCTTC.